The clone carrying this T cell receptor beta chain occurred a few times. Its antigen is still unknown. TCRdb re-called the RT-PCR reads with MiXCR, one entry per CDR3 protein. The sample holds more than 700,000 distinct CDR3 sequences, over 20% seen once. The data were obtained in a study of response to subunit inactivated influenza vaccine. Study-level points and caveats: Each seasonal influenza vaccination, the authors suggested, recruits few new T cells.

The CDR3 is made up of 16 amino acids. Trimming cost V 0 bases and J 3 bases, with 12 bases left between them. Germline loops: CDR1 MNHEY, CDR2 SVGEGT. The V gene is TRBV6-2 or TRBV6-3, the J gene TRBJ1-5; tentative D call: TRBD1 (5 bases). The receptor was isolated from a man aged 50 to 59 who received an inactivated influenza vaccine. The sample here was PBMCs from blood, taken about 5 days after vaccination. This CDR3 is CASSYSGGVDNQPQHF. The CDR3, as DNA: TGTGCCAGCAGTTACTCGGGGGGGGTCGACAATCAGCCCCAGCATTTT.